These 31 T cell receptor beta chains were all obtained from the same sample, sequenced in a study of blood T cell repertoires in COVID-19. TCRdb's table, derived via immunoSEQ multiplex PCR, lists solely in-frame clones and lacks some. Of roughly 160,000 clones listed, roughly 93% were seen once; the top ten hold less than 2.5%. Sequencing was carried out using peripheral blood. These TCRs come from a man aged 18 to 29 with acute or convalescent COVID-19.

This rearrangement joins TRBV4-1 to TRBJ2-1; TRBD2 matches at 7 bases. The CDR3 loop spans 15 amino acids. V dropped 1 base and J dropped 4; count of bases not matched to a gene: 4. Germline V gene lookup returns CDR1 MGHRA and CDR2 YSYEKL. The CDR3 sequence is CASSQGLAVYNEQFF. The CDR3 nucleotides are TGCGCCAGCAGCCAAGGACTAGCAGTATACAATGAGCAGTTCTTC.

The gene calls are TRBV5-1 and TRBJ2-5; TRBD2 matches 13 bases. The trim removed 4 bases at V and 5 bases at J, leaving 8 bases unmatched. CDR3 length equals 16 residues. CDR1 is SGHRS and CDR2 is YFSETQ in the germline V gene. The CDR3 spells CASSLGGLAGLETQYF. The CDR3 nucleotides read TGCGCCAGCAGCCTCGGGGGACTAGCGGGGTTGGAGACCCAGTACTTC.

The chain employs TRBV9 and TRBJ2-2; 13 bases are shared with TRBD2. The CDR3 is made up of 18 amino acids. Losses at the gene ends were 4 bases for V and 2 bases for J; bases not matched to a gene: 8. In germline, CDR1 is SGDLS, CDR2 YYNGEE. DNA for the CDR3: TGTGCCAGCAGCTCAGGGACTAGCGGGAAAGTAAACACCGGGGAGCTGTTTTTT. Amino acid sequence: CASSSGTSGKVNTGELFF.

This chain connects TRBV5-1 to TRBJ1-2; no clear D gene. This CDR3 is built from 13 residues. Trimming cost V 4 bases and J 5 bases, with 12 bases left between them. CDR1 is SGHRS, CDR2 YFSETQ, per germline. The CDR3: CASSVGQLYGYTF. The DNA for the CDR3 is TGCGCCAGCAGCGTTGGCCAATTATATGGCTACACCTTC.

The gene calls are TRBV2 and TRBJ2-5, with a possible D match to TRBD1 (5 bases). The CDR3 is 12 amino acids. The V end lost 2 bases, the J end lost 4 bases, and 5 bases lay between the germline ends. Germline CDR1 is SNHLY and CDR2 is FYNNEI. CDR3 bases: TGTGCCAGCAGTGAAAGGGGAGAGACCCAGTACTTC. This codes for CASSERGETQYF. Looking up the rest from reference TRBV2 and TRBJ2-5 gives the full variable domain: EPEVTQTPSHQVTQMGQEVILRCVPISNHLYFYWYRQILGQKVEFLVSFYNNEISEKSEIFDDQFSVERPDGSNFTLKIRSTKLEDSAMYFCASSERGETQYFGPGTRLLVL.

The chain recombines TRBV9 with TRBJ2-3; a weak D match, TRBD2 (5 bases). Germline CDR1 is SGDLS and CDR2 is YYNGEE. Trimming pared 5 bases from V and 2 bases from J, leaving 15 bases between. The CDR3 has 15 residues. The CDR3 region is CASRTGSLNTDTQYF. CDR3 DNA: TGTGCCAGCAGGACGGGGAGCTTAAACACAGATACGCAGTATTTT.

The V and J genes are TRBV5-1 and TRBJ1-3; no clear D. This CDR3 has 17 residues. V was cut by 0 bases and J by 0 bases, with 13 bases left in between. CDR1 and CDR2 from the germline V gene are SGHRS and YFSETQ. The CDR3 sequence: CASSLAPDRSSGNTIYF. The CDR3 nucleotides are TGCGCCAGCAGCTTGGCCCCCGATAGAAGCTCTGGAAACACCATATATTTT.

This chain links TRBV30 with TRBJ2-7, with D uncertain. The CDR3 loop spans 12 amino acids. V dropped 0 bases and J dropped 9 bases, with 12 bases sitting between them. Germline V gene sequence: CDR1 GTSNPN, CDR2 SVGIG (reference sequence). CDR3 sequence: CAWSVRPEMQYF. DNA for the CDR3: TGTGCCTGGAGTGTACGACCGGAGATGCAGTACTTC.

The V call is TRBV6-1, the J call TRBJ1-1, with TRBD1 as a possible D gene (5 bases). Trimming stripped 6 bases from V and 6 bases from J, with 17 bases between. The CDR3 length is 14 residues. Per the germline V gene, CDR1 is MNHNS and CDR2 is SASEGT. This CDR3 reads CASSLLGGEAEAFF. The CDR3, as DNA: TGTGCCAGCAGCCTTCTTGGGGGGGAGGCTGAAGCTTTCTTT.

The CDR3 DNA reads as TGTGCCTGGAGAAGGGGCCGGCAGGGCTATGGCTACACCTTC. Translation gives CAWRRGRQGYGYTF. The chain uses TRBV30 and TRBJ1-2; D may be TRBD1 (5 bases). Germline V gene sequence: CDR1 GTSNPN, CDR2 SVGIG (reference sequence). The CDR3 contains 14 residues. The ends were cut back, 3 bases at V and 4 bases at J, with 15 bases in the middle.

This chain uses TRBV5-1 with TRBJ1-3, with 9 bases identical to TRBD1. The V gene's germline CDR1 is SGHRS and CDR2 YFSETQ. The CDR3 runs 18 residues. V lost 4 bases and J lost 1; bases outside the gene matches: 12. The CDR3 DNA reads as TGCGCCAGCAGCCCCGGAGGACCGGGACAGGGATCTGGAAACACCATATATTTT. As protein: CASSPGGPGQGSGNTIYF.

V is TRBV18 and J is TRBJ1-2; TRBD1 aligns across 8 bases. CDR3 size: 14 residues. In germline, CDR1 is KGHSH, CDR2 LQKENI. Losses at the gene ends were 3 bases for V and 5 bases for J; bases not matched to a gene: 5. The CDR3 loop reads CASSPDRAGYGYTF. In DNA form, the CDR3 reads TGTGCCAGCTCACCGGACAGGGCGGGGTATGGCTACACCTTC.

This clone was recorded only once. The chain couples TRBV7-7 to TRBJ2-5; 8 nucleotides match TRBD2. The V gene's germline CDR1 is SSHAT and CDR2 FNYEAQ (reference sequence). The J segment lost 4 bases and the V segment lost 3 bases, leaving 7 bases of the junction unmatched. CDR3 length: 15 residues. CDR3 protein: CASSLGGSGGETQYF. Written as DNA, the CDR3 is TGTGCCAGCAGCTTGGGCGGGAGCGGGGGAGAGACCCAGTACTTC. The complete variable domain, with remaining parts taken from reference TRBV7-7 and TRBJ2-5, reads GAGVSQSPRYKVTKRGQDVTLRCDPISSHATLYWYQQALGQGPEFLTYFNYEAQPDKSGLPSDRFSAERPEGSISTLTIQRTEQRDSAMYRCASSLGGSGGETQYFGPGTRLLVL.

Here the CDR3 reads CATGGSGAEDTQYF. In nucleotides, the CDR3 is TGTGCCACCGGCGGGAGTGGGGCTGAAGATACGCAGTATTTT. V usage is TRBV24-1 and J usage is TRBJ2-3; 7 bases map to TRBD2. Per germline, CDR1 KGHDR and CDR2 SFDVKD. The length of the CDR3 is 14 residues. J gave up 5 bases and V 9 bases, and 10 bases lay outside the gene matches.

This chain uses TRBV30 with TRBJ2-6, with a tentative D call TRBD1 (6 bases). V was cut by 4 bases and J by 0 bases, with 13 bases left in between. This CDR3 is 16 amino acids long. CDR1 and CDR2 (germline): GTSNPN, SVGIG (reference sequence). The CDR3 DNA is TGTGCCTGGATGACAGGTCTTACCTCTGGGGCCAACGTCCTGACTTTC. Protein product: CAWMTGLTSGANVLTF. Full variable domain (outside the CDR3, taken from reference TRBV30 and TRBJ2-6): SQTIHQWPATLVQPVGSPLSLECTVEGTSNPNLYWYRQAAGRGLQLLFYSVGIGQISSEVPQNLSASRPQDRQFILSSKKLLLSDSGFYLCAWMTGLTSGANVLTFGAGSRLTVL.

The J gene is TRBJ1-5, the V gene TRBV30; 10 positions match TRBD1. Germline lookup yields CDR1 GTSNPN and CDR2 SVGIG (reference sequence). V lost 0 bases to trimming and J lost 5 bases; unmatched junction nucleotides: 10. This CDR3 is 17 amino acids long. This CDR3 is CAWSVGWDRGGDQPQHF. Here the CDR3 DNA reads TGTGCCTGGAGTGTGGGTTGGGACAGGGGTGGGGATCAGCCCCAGCATTTT.

The genes are TRBV19 and TRBJ1-4; D gene ambiguous. Germline CDR1 is LNHDA and CDR2 is SQIVND (reference sequence). V lost 6 bases to trimming and J lost 0 bases, with 14 bases between them. The CDR3 runs 16 residues. The CDR3 spells CASSPQRPTTNEKLFF. As DNA, the CDR3 is TGTGCCAGTAGCCCTCAGCGGCCAACAACTAATGAAAAACTGTTTTTT.

This clone was counted only a few times. V gene TRBV5-5 combines with J gene TRBJ2-7; D might be TRBD2 (5 bases). The CDR3 runs 14 residues. V dropped 4 bases and J dropped 10 bases, with 21 bases sitting between them. Germline-derived CDR1 and CDR2 are SGHKS and YYEKEE (reference sequence). The CDR3, as DNA: TGTGCCAGCAGCCCACAACACGGGGTCCCCTTCCAGTACTTC. This encodes CASSPQHGVPFQYF.

The V gene is TRBV29-1, the J gene TRBJ2-3; 8 nucleotides agree with TRBD1. CDR1 SQVTM and CDR2 ANQGSEA come from the germline V gene. Trimming at V came to 4 bases and at J to 6 bases, leaving 6 bases not matched to a gene. CDR3 size: 13 residues. The CDR3 spells CSVGPGQADTQYF. For the CDR3, the DNA is TGCAGCGTTGGCCCGGGACAGGCGGATACGCAGTATTTT.

The chain uses TRBV30 and TRBJ1-1; D is undetermined. The CDR3 spans 12 residues. V gave up 4 bases and J gave up 1 base, with 7 bases separating them. CDR1 and CDR2 (germline): GTSNPN, SVGIG (reference sequence). This CDR3 reads CAWTRRNTEAFF. CDR3 sequence (DNA): TGTGCCTGGACTAGACGGAACACTGAAGCTTTCTTT.

As concerns this clone: This sample includes further DNA sequences coding for the same CDR3. The gene calls are TRBV5-1 and TRBJ1-6; the D is unclear. Trimming left V 0 bases short and J 0 bases short, with 7 bases between. From germline, CDR1 is SGHRS and CDR2 YFSETQ. There are 16 residues in the CDR3. The CDR3 reads CASSLDPSSYNSPLHF. In nucleotides, the CDR3 is TGCGCCAGCAGCTTGGACCCGAGCTCCTATAATTCACCCCTCCACTTT.

The chain links TRBV9 to TRBJ1-2, with 7 positions matching TRBD1. Germline CDR1 is SGDLS and CDR2 is YYNGEE. Losses at the gene ends were 0 bases for V and 2 bases for J; bases not matched to a gene: 1. This CDR3 is built from 14 residues. The CDR3 region has the DNA TGTGCCAGCAGCGTAGAGGGACAGAACTATGGCTACACCTTC. It translates to CASSVEGQNYGYTF.

The chain links TRBV18 to TRBJ2-3, with TRBD1 matching over 7 bases. This CDR3 comprises 17 residues. CDR1 is KGHSH and CDR2 is LQKENI in the germline V gene. J gave up 9 bases and V 3 bases, and 18 bases lay outside the gene matches. In DNA form, the CDR3 reads TGTGCCAGCTCACCCACCGGGACAGATCCGTTCACAGGGACGCAGTATTTT. Translated: CASSPTGTDPFTGTQYF. Variable domain in full (rest from reference TRBV18 and TRBJ2-3): NAGVMQNPRHLVRRRGQEARLRCSPMKGHSHVYWYRQLPEEGLKFMVYLQKENIIDESGMPKERFSAEFPKEGPSILRIQQVVRGDSAAYFCASSPTGTDPFTGTQYFGPGTRLTVL.

The chain couples TRBV7-2 to TRBJ2-7; TRBD2 is a possible D gene (5 bases). The CDR3 totals 12 residues. Germline-derived CDR1 and CDR2 are SGHTA and FQGNSA. The V end lost 5 bases, the J end lost 4 bases, and 9 bases lay between the germline ends. The CDR3: CASSPGSYEQYF. In nucleotides, the CDR3 is TGTGCCAGCAGCCCGGGATCTTACGAGCAGTACTTC.

The V gene is TRBV7-8, the J gene TRBJ2-7; perhaps TRBD2 as D (6 bases). CDR3 length: 13 amino acids. Looked up from germline, CDR1 is SGHVS and CDR2 is FQNEAQ. The V and J ends lost 5 bases and 5 bases respectively, with 13 bases between them. Here the CDR3 reads CASSPPGGNEQYF. The CDR3 bases are TGTGCCAGCAGCCCTCCCGGAGGGAACGAGCAGTACTTC.

The chain has TRBV5-5 and TRBJ1-2; 8 nucleotides line up with TRBD1. J was trimmed by 4 bases and V by 7 bases; bases with no gene match: 12. In germline, CDR1 is SGHKS, CDR2 YYEKEE (reference sequence). There are 15 residues in the CDR3. The CDR3, as DNA: TGTGCCAGCCGACATGACTCAGGGGGCACCTATGGCTACACCTTC. Translation gives CASRHDSGGTYGYTF.

The chain is built from TRBV6-1 and TRBJ2-3; 8 bases align to TRBD2. The CDR3 runs 18 residues. Germline V lookup: CDR1 MNHNS, CDR2 SASEGT. With V trimmed by 0 bases and J by 4 bases, 12 bases remained unmatched. The CDR3 DNA sequence: TGTGCCAGCAGTGAAGCTTTGGCTAGCGGGCCCAGCCCAGATACGCAGTATTTT. Translation: CASSEALASGPSPDTQYF.

The V gene is TRBV19, the J gene TRBJ2-3, with a tentative D call TRBD1 (6 bases). V gave up 1 base and J gave up 4 bases, with 9 bases separating them. The CDR3 covers 14 residues. Germline V gene sequence: CDR1 LNHDA, CDR2 SQIVND (reference sequence). CDR3 in amino acids: CASSIVGGADTQYF. DNA of the CDR3: TGTGCCAGTAGTATAGTTGGGGGCGCAGATACGCAGTATTTT.

The chain uses TRBV18 and TRBJ2-5, with 12 bases that match TRBD2. This CDR3 region has 15 residues. Per the germline V gene, CDR1 is KGHSH and CDR2 is LQKENI. V lost 5 bases and J lost 5; bases outside the gene matches: 6. The CDR3 DNA reads TGTGCCAGCTCAACTAGCGGGGGGCCCGAGGAGACCCAGTACTTC. This encodes CASSTSGGPEETQYF.

This clone has just a few counts. The chain recombines TRBV7-9 with TRBJ1-4; no definite D call. The CDR3 totals 14 residues. Per germline, CDR1 SEHNR and CDR2 FQNEAQ (reference sequence). Trimming pared 5 bases from V and 8 bases from J, leaving 15 bases between. CDR3 loop: CASSPPGEEEKLFF. In nucleotides, the CDR3 is TGTGCCAGCAGCCCCCCCGGGGAAGAGGAAAAACTGTTTTTT.

This chain joins TRBV3-1 (or the pseudogene TRBV3-2) and TRBJ2-7, with a tentative D call TRBD2 (6 bases). With 6 bases removed from V and 2 bases from J, the gap between germline ends came to 14 bases. Per the germline V gene, CDR1 is LGHDT and CDR2 is YNNKEL (reference sequence). The CDR3 loop spans 14 amino acids. The CDR3 here is CASRWSGGAYEQYF. CDR3 in DNA: TGTGCCAGCAGATGGAGCGGAGGGGCCTACGAGCAGTACTTC.